These T cell receptor beta chains were read from a single sample in a study of T cell responses to AZD1222 COVID-19 vaccine. Data came from immunoSEQ multiplex PCR; TCRdb stores just in-frame clones and leaves some out. The sample shows about 98,000 clones, about 88% of them seen only once. Sequenced material: peripheral blood, taken on day 0 of AZD1222 vaccination. The receptors were gathered from an adult in good health. Each CDR3 is given with its conserved first and last residue. Each record gives: V gene, J gene, D gene, clone size, CDR3 DNA, CDR3 protein. A D gene is named only where the DNA matches it firmly. Size is omitted from some rows. Given values are once, few, many or a class for expanded clones.

TRBV7-2	TRBJ1-1	TRBD1	.	TGTGCCAGCAGCTTAGAGGGGGCGTACACTGAAGCTTTCTTT	CASSLEGAYTEAFF
TRBV28	TRBJ2-7	.	.	TGTGCCAGCAGGTCTGGAGCCCCCCACTACGAGCAGTACTTC	CASRSGAPHYEQYF
TRBV9	TRBJ1-4	TRBD1	.	TGTGCCAGCAGCTCAAGACAGGGTGCTAATGAAAAACTGTTTTTT	CASSSRQGANEKLFF
TRBV5-4	TRBJ2-2	.	.	TGTGCCAGCAGCTTCCTGCAGGGGAACACCGGGGAGCTGTTTTTT	CASSFLQGNTGELFF
TRBV7-2	TRBJ1-5	TRBD1	.	TGTGCCAGCAGCCCGCGGGGACAGGGAGGGCAGCCCCAGCATTTT	CASSPRGQGGQPQHF
TRBV2	TRBJ2-2	TRBD2	.	TGTGCCAGCAAGCGGGGGTCGGGCACCGGGGAGCTGTTTTTT	CASKRGSGTGELFF
TRBV28	TRBJ1-2	.	.	TGTGCCAGCATCGGGGCTCACGGGGCTGATTTTTCCTATGGCTACACCTTC	CASIGAHGADFSYGYTF
TRBV6-1	TRBJ1-1	TRBD1	once	TGTGCCAGCAGTGAAAGGGGGGACAGGGGCCCTTTCTTT	CASSERGDRGPFF
TRBV27	TRBJ2-7	.	.	TGTGCCAGCAGTCTCGACCTTGCCGGCGAGCAGTACTTC	CASSLDLAGEQYF
TRBV5-1	TRBJ1-1	TRBD1	once	TGCGCCAGCAGCTTAGCCGGGACAGGCCCCTCCACTGAAGCTTTCTTT	CASSLAGTGPSTEAFF
TRBV18	TRBJ1-1	TRBD1	.	TGTGCCAGCTCACTTTGGACAGGGGGAAGGAACACTGAAGCTTTCTTT	CASSLWTGGRNTEAFF
TRBV3-1/TRBV3-2	TRBJ2-5	.	.	TGTGCCAGCAGCCAAGCCCAGGGTCAAGAGACCCAGTACTTC	CASSQAQGQETQYF
TRBV28	TRBJ2-3	TRBD1	.	TGTGCCAGCAGTTCACCCGACAGGGTCCCAGATACGCAGTATTTT	CASSSPDRVPDTQYF
TRBV6-5	TRBJ2-7	TRBD1	once	TGTGCCAGCAGCACTACAGGGGGCTTATACGAGCAGTACTTC	CASSTTGGLYEQYF
TRBV5-8	TRBJ1-4	.	once	TGTGCCAGCAGCCCCCCCGACAGGAATGAAAAACTGTTTTTT	CASSPPDRNEKLFF
TRBV2	TRBJ1-1	.	.	TGTGCCACCGGTCCTTCAGGCACTGAAGCTTTCTTT	CATGPSGTEAFF
TRBV11-2	TRBJ2-1	.	.	TGTGCCAGCAGCTCTCGCCAGACACAGTACAATGAGCAGTTCTTC	CASSSRQTQYNEQFF
TRBV28	TRBJ1-1	TRBD1	.	TGTGCCAGCAGTTTATTTGGGACAGGGCACCAGAACACTGAAGCTTTCTTT	CASSLFGTGHQNTEAFF
TRBV9	TRBJ1-4	TRBD1	.	TGTGCCAGCAGCGTGGGACAGGGGCGACCAACTAATGAAAAACTGTTTTTT	CASSVGQGRPTNEKLFF
TRBV5-1	TRBJ1-2	TRBD1	.	TGCGCCAGCAGCGGATGGACAGGGCATGGCTACACCTTC	CASSGWTGHGYTF
TRBV6-6	TRBJ2-7	.	once	TGTGCCAGCAGTTACTCGAATTTGGACAGCTCCTACGAGCAGTACTTC	CASSYSNLDSSYEQYF
TRBV6-2/TRBV6-3	TRBJ2-3	.	.	TGTGCCAGCAGTACCCTCGGGACTAGCACAGATACGCAGTATTTT	CASSTLGTSTDTQYF
TRBV6-2/TRBV6-3	TRBJ2-7	TRBD2	.	TGTGCCAGCAGTTCGTTAACTAGCGGCCTGAGGTACGAGCAGTACTTC	CASSSLTSGLRYEQYF
TRBV5-4	TRBJ2-7	TRBD1	.	TGTGCCAGCAGCCTTCAAGGGACAGGGGCCTACGAGCAGTACTTC	CASSLQGTGAYEQYF
TRBV27	TRBJ2-3	TRBD1	.	TGTGCCAGCAGTTCCGGACAGGGAGATACGCAGTATTTT	CASSSGQGDTQYF
TRBV15	TRBJ2-7	TRBD1	.	TGTGCCACCAGCAGGGAGGGACAGGCCTACGAGCAGTACTTC	CATSREGQAYEQYF
TRBV11-1	TRBJ2-5	.	.	TGTGCCAGCAGCAACAGGATTCAAGAGACCCAGTACTTC	CASSNRIQETQYF
TRBV3-1/TRBV3-2	TRBJ2-7	.	.	TGTGCCAGCAGCCAAGGTCAGGCCAACGAGCAGTACTTC	CASSQGQANEQYF
TRBV27	TRBJ1-1	.	few	TGTGCCAGCAGTTTAGTACAGCCAAACACTGAAGCTTTCTTT	CASSLVQPNTEAFF
TRBV4-3	TRBJ2-5	TRBD1	.	TGCGCCAGCAGCCAGGTGCGGCCTTCCAGGGGGCGGCAGGAGACCCAGTACTTC	CASSQVRPSRGRQETQYF
TRBV5-1	TRBJ1-2	TRBD1	.	TGCGCCAGCAGCTTGGCGGTGACAGGGGGACATGGCTACACCTTC	CASSLAVTGGHGYTF
TRBV7-9	TRBJ1-2	.	.	TGTGCCAGCAGCACAGGGCTTCTCCTTGGCTACACCTTC	CASSTGLLLGYTF
TRBV6-5	TRBJ1-5	.	.	TGTGCCAGCAGCCTCCGACCAGGAGGGCCCCAGCATTTT	CASSLRPGGPQHF
TRBV4-2	TRBJ2-2	.	.	TGTGCCAGCAGCCAAGATCCCCCCACCGGGGAGCTGTTTTTT	CASSQDPPTGELFF
TRBV18	TRBJ1-2	TRBD1	.	TGTGCCAGCTCACTAATTTTGCGGGACAGTTATGGCTACACCTTC	CASSLILRDSYGYTF
TRBV28	TRBJ2-7	TRBD1	.	TGTGCCAGCAGTTTCCAGGGGGCTTCCTACGAGCAGTACTTC	CASSFQGASYEQYF
TRBV6-1	TRBJ1-5	.	few	TGTGCCAGCAGTGAAGACAGGGAGGATCAGCCCCAGCATTTT	CASSEDREDQPQHF
TRBV6-5	TRBJ2-7	TRBD1	.	TGTGCCAGCAGTAGGGGGCTCGACGAGCAGTACTTC	CASSRGLDEQYF
TRBV5-1	TRBJ2-7	.	.	TGCGCCAGCAGCTTGGACCCTGCAGGCGAGCAGTACTTC	CASSLDPAGEQYF
TRBV10-3	TRBJ1-3	TRBD1	.	TGTGCCATCAGGGACAGGCGCTCTGGAAACACCATATATTTT	CAIRDRRSGNTIYF
TRBV4-3	TRBJ1-4	.	.	TGCGCCAGCAGCCAAGAAGGTCGGAGGTATGAAAAACTGTTTTTT	CASSQEGRRYEKLFF
TRBV7-9	TRBJ1-4	.	.	TGTGCCAGCAGCCTAGACATACAGGGAACTAATGAAAAACTGTTTTTT	CASSLDIQGTNEKLFF
TRBV19	TRBJ1-5	TRBD1	.	TGTGCCAGCCGAGGGACAGGGTTACGGAGCAATCAGCCCCAGCATTTT	CASRGTGLRSNQPQHF
TRBV9	TRBJ2-5	.	few	TGTGCCAGCAGCGTGTCCCTAGAGGACCAAGAGACCCAGTACTTC	CASSVSLEDQETQYF
TRBV6-5	TRBJ1-6	TRBD1	.	TGTGCCAGCAGTTACGGGGGTCAGGGGGTTACACCCCTCCACTTT	CASSYGGQGVTPLHF
TRBV2	TRBJ1-1	.	.	TGTGCCAGCAGCTACATGAACACTGAAGCTTTCTTT	CASSYMNTEAFF
TRBV30	TRBJ1-4	.	.	TGTGGAGCAGTTAATGAAAAACTGTTTTTT	CGAVNEKLFF
TRBV12-5	TRBJ2-1	.	.	TGTGCTAGTGGCCTTACGGGGGACAATGAGCAGTTCTTC	CASGLTGDNEQFF